Below are 9 T cell receptor beta chains sequenced from a single sample in a study of glioma-infiltrating T cells. The iRepertoire nested amplicon-rescue multiplex PCR amplified TCR alpha and beta CDR3s from RNA. TCRdb re-called the multiplex PCR reads through MiXCR, storing one row per CDR3 protein. The sample gives approximately 110,000 distinct CDR3 sequences, 20% to 25% of which show up once; approximately 14% is in the top ten. The sequencing sample was made of glioma tissue, nonneoplastic brain tissue, or PBMCs (not recorded which). These receptors were collected from a human donor with low-grade glioma or glioblastoma, undergoing nonglioma brain surgery, or in good health (not recorded which).

This clonotype was seen ten or more times. The V gene is TRBV20-1, the J gene TRBJ2-3; D gene ambiguous. V was pared by 6 bases and J by 1 base, with 14 bases between. Germline V lookup: CDR1 DFQATT, CDR2 SNEGSKA (reference sequence). The CDR3 is made up of 14 amino acids. CDR3 nucleotide sequence: TGCAGTGCCCCCCTCTTATCGGGCACAGATACGCAGTATTTT. Translated: CSAPLLSGTDTQYF.

This clonotype was counted many times. The chain is built from TRBV28 and TRBJ2-1; D is perhaps TRBD1 (6 bases). Germline V gene data show CDR1 as MDHEN and CDR2 as SYDVKM. V dropped 6 bases and J dropped 8 bases, with 23 bases sitting between them. The CDR3 length is 16 residues. DNA of the CDR3: TGTGCCAGCAGCCGGGACAACCTGTTGACCGGCGATGAGCAGTTCTTC. Translating gives CASSRDNLLTGDEQFF. Combining the CDR3 with reference TRBV28 and TRBJ2-1 gives the whole variable domain DVKVTQSSRYLVKRTGEKVFLECVQDMDHENMFWYRQDPGLGLRLIYFSYDVKMKEKGDIPEGYSVSREKKERFSLILESASTNQTSMYLCASSRDNLLTGDEQFFGPGTRLTVL.

This clonotype has ten or more counts. This chain connects TRBV6-1 to TRBJ2-7, with TRBD1 matching over 9 bases. The CDR3 length is 13 residues. Germline CDR1 MNHNS, CDR2 SASEGT. Trimming cost V 5 bases and J 5 bases; bases outside gene matches: 4. In DNA form, the CDR3 reads TGTGCCAGCAGTTATGGACAGGGGAACGAGCAGTACTTC. It codes for CASSYGQGNEQYF.

Many counts were recorded for this clonotype. As DNA, the CDR3 is TGTGCCAGCAGTTCCACCCGCGGATGGAGGGGTGTGAACTATGGCTACACCTTC. Translated: CASSSTRGWRGVNYGYTF. V usage is TRBV7-2 and J usage is TRBJ1-2, with D possibly matching TRBD1 (5 bases). In germline, CDR1 is SGHTA, CDR2 FQGNSA. The V and J ends lost 6 bases and 2 bases respectively, with 25 bases between them. The length of the CDR3 is 18 residues.

Ten or more counts support this clonotype. The chain couples TRBV28 to TRBJ2-3, with 9 bases fitting TRBD2. Germline assignment: CDR1 MDHEN and CDR2 SYDVKM. V lost 4 bases to trimming and J lost 2 bases; unmatched junction nucleotides: 4. The CDR3 has 15 amino acids. In DNA form, the CDR3 reads TGTGCCAGCAGTTCTAGCGGGGCTAACACAGATACGCAGTATTTT. This sequence encodes CASSSSGANTDTQYF. Full variable domain (outside the CDR3, taken from reference TRBV28 and TRBJ2-3): DVKVTQSSRYLVKRTGEKVFLECVQDMDHENMFWYRQDPGLGLRLIYFSYDVKMKEKGDIPEGYSVSREKKERFSLILESASTNQTSMYLCASSSSGANTDTQYFGPGTRLTVL.

As to this clonotype: Possible read error: a much larger clone is one base away. The chain links TRBV11-2 to TRBJ1-5; D gene uncertain. The CDR3 consists of 13 residues. Germline values: CDR1 SGHAT, CDR2 FQNNGV. The chain's CDR3 is CASSLDWRAPQRF. The CDR3 nucleotides are TGTGCCAGCAGCTTAGATTGGCGAGCGCCCCAGCGTTTT.

This clonotype was counted ten times or more. J is TRBJ2-3 and V is TRBV12-3 or TRBV12-4; unclear D gene. The CDR3 has 12 residues. The V and J ends lost 7 bases and 2 bases respectively, with 7 bases between them. The CDR3 is CASNLITDTQYF. The DNA for the CDR3 is TGTGCCAGCAATTTGATCACAGATACGCAGTATTTT.

A word on this clonotype: Given a much more abundant clone one base away, this may be a read error. The rearrangement joins TRBV4-1 to TRBJ2-5; a possible D gene is TRBD2 (6 bases). This CDR3 has 14 amino acids. Germline loops: CDR1 MGHRA, CDR2 YSYEKL. CDR3 DNA sequence: TGTGCCAGCAGCCCTGGACTACAACAAGAGACCCAGTACTTC. It encodes CASSPGLQQETQYF.

The rearrangement links TRBV30 to TRBJ2-7; D is ambiguous. The germline V gene has CDR1 GTSNPN and CDR2 SVGIG (reference sequence). V lost 0 bases and J lost 5, with 11 bases in between. The CDR3 runs 13 residues. The CDR3 nucleotides read TGTGCCTGGAGTGTTTCCCGTAAGAACGAGCAGTACTTC. It is translated as CAWSVSRKNEQYF. Full variable domain (outside the CDR3, taken from reference TRBV30 and TRBJ2-7): SQTIHQWPATLVQPVGSPLSLECTVEGTSNPNLYWYRQAAGRGLQLLFYSVGIGQISSEVPQNLSASRPQDRQFILSSKKLLLSDSGFYLCAWSVSRKNEQYFGPGTRLTVT.